This T cell receptor (beta chain) was found in a study of shared clonotypes between healthy human individuals. Evenly divided among several immunoSEQ plates was the genomic DNA of each subset. The repertoire was sequenced with immunoSEQ multiplex PCR; TCRdb's copy has only in-frame clones and lacks some. Counted here are 1.5 million to 2.5 million clones, roughly 94% occurring once; the ten biggest clones make up less than 1.5%. The germline V and J ends were trimmed by 0 bases and 0 bases, with 3 bases remaining between them. Germline CDR1 reads MGHRA; CDR2 reads YSYEKL. This CDR3 has 15 residues. Naive CD8 cells, CD45RO-negative and positively selected for CCR7, excluded terminally differentiated effector memory CD45RA+ cells.

The receptor was isolated from a man younger than 30 in good health. The chain links TRBV4-1 to TRBJ1-6; D gene unclear. The sequenced sample consisted of naive CD8+ T cells sorted from blood. The CDR3 sequence: CASSQDGSYNSPLHF. The CDR3 region has the DNA TGCGCCAGCAGCCAAGACGGCTCCTATAATTCACCCCTCCACTTT.